This TCR beta chain was recovered during a study of T-cell memory formation after mild COVID-19 (dated by TCRdb to about 2021). Regarding the research as a whole: Most TCR sequence clusters were specific to one of the two donors. In a couple of donors, T-cell clones that expanded and contracted after mild COVID-19 were tracked by sequencing TCRalpha and TCRbeta repertoires over time. Two young, previously healthy adult volunteers, one female and one male, were included in the cohort. The research as a whole found: Clones that contracted from day 15 to 85 showed balanced CD4/CD8 phenotypes, whereas a second wave of clones that expanded from day 15 to 37 leaned towards CD4+. Only a couple of mild cases were covered by the study, and larger cohorts that include severe cases with pre-infection samples were considered necessary. SARS-CoV-2 specificity was not confirmed for the second-wave clones peaking on day 37. The detection of some responding clones in pre-infection memory suggests that pre-existing cross-reactive memory T cells joined the SARS-CoV-2 response. Contracting CD4+ clones turned up mainly in the CM and EM memory subsets, whereas EMRA was where CD8+ clones were enriched.

For CDR1 and CDR2, the germline V gene (reference sequence) lists DFQATT and SNEGSKA. V is clipped by 3 bases and J by 0 bases, and the sequence between their germline boundaries is 8 bases long. The CDR3 contains 13 residues, cysteine and phenylalanine counted. This entry keeps only the CDR3 DNA: 39 bases, framed from base 1. Ficoll-Paque density gradient centrifugation was used to isolate PBMCs. This clonotype was observed at least ten times. This receptor's antigen is unknown. No base quality information exists; no much larger clone differs at one position. Reads for this sample came from an Illumina NovaSeq 6000. cDNA libraries for TCRalpha and TCRbeta were prepared by 5'RACE using constant-segment primers, with sample barcodes and unique molecular identifiers added. RNA was extracted from every sample with Trizol reagent. The libraries were amplified in two PCR steps, and the second step added a second sample barcode and Illumina TruSeq adapters. Libraries were sequenced on an Illumina NovaSeq with 2 x 150 bp paired-end reads. The published analysis was carried out like this. With migec v1.2.7, reads were demultiplexed and then collapsed into UMI-guided consensus sequences. Using mixcr v2.1.11, UMI consensuses were aligned to TRA and TRB V and J templates and then assembled into clonotypes. A clonotype was counted as expanded or contracted only when both edgeR and NoisET called the clonotype significant, with the noise models trained on biological replicates. For edgeR calls, the cutoffs were a false discovery rate-adjusted p below 0.01 and a log2 fold-change threshold of 1. PCA with hierarchical clustering of max-normalized trajectories of the 1000 most abundant clonotypes was used as exploratory dynamics analysis. Each responding clone was given a CD4 or CD8 phenotype based on the CD4+ and CD8+ repertoires, which had been sequenced separately. The public reads were run again by TCRdb, first through fastp at Q25 and then through MiXCR, and only productive beta chains were kept. Each record represents a unique CDR3 protein, reported with the most common genes and DNA among its rows. TCRdb, rather than the study authors, made the V and J calls. The sample table contains 250,000 to 300,000 distinct CDR3 sequences; only one count was recorded for around 8% of them. The top ten clonotypes cover under 25% of the sample.

This receptor was obtained from a man between 18 and 29 years old who had mild COVID-19 (a few samples of this study predate the infection). The sample titles of this study are shuffled in the database, so cell type and time point are left out; the donor was told from shared clones. The source material was PBMCs or a T cell subset sorted from them (not recorded which). In this chain, TRBV20-1 is recombined with TRBJ2-5; a confident D gene designation cannot be given. The DNA sequence is as follows: TGCAGTGCTAGTTTCGTGAACCAAGAGACCCAGTACTTC. This translates into CSASFVNQETQYF.